Shown below are 9 T cell receptor beta chains from a single sample sequenced in a study of blood T cell repertoires in COVID-19. TCRdb's table, derived via immunoSEQ multiplex PCR, lists solely in-frame clones and lacks some. Of 90,000 to 130,000 clones in the sample, 75% to 85% were seen once. The specimen was peripheral blood. These receptor sequences come from a woman aged 55-75 years with acute or convalescent COVID-19.

This clone was recorded a few times. The chain has TRBV6-5 and TRBJ1-4, with 7 bases lining up with TRBD1. Germline assignment: CDR1 MNHEY and CDR2 SVGAGI. This CDR3 has 15 residues. Trimming cost V 6 bases and J 5 bases; bases outside gene matches: 9. The CDR3 spells CASRPPGQRNEKLFF. Here the CDR3 DNA reads TGTGCCAGCAGGCCACCGGGACAGAGGAATGAAAAACTGTTTTTT.

This chain joins TRBV28 and TRBJ2-2; D may be TRBD2 (5 bases). Trimming took off 9 bases at V and 5 bases at J, with 16 bases between the two ends. Per germline, CDR1 MDHEN and CDR2 SYDVKM. This CDR3 contains 14 residues. The CDR3 loop reads CASLVGVETGELFF. The CDR3 DNA sequence: TGTGCCAGTTTGGTCGGGGTGGAAACCGGGGAGCTGTTTTTT. Looking up the rest from reference TRBV28 and TRBJ2-2 gives the full variable domain: DVKVTQSSRYLVKRTGEKVFLECVQDMDHENMFWYRQDPGLGLRLIYFSYDVKMKEKGDIPEGYSVSREKKERFSLILESASTNQTSMYLCASLVGVETGELFFGEGSRLTVL.

J is TRBJ1-3 and V is TRBV7-2; 8 bases align to TRBD1. Germline V gene data show CDR1 as SGHTA and CDR2 as FQGNSA. This CDR3 has 14 amino acids. Trimming at V came to 5 bases and at J to 5 bases, leaving 5 bases not matched to a gene. The CDR3 DNA sequence: TGTGCCAGCAGCGAGGACAGGGAGAGAAACACCATATATTTT. The encoded protein is CASSEDRERNTIYF.

This rearrangement joins TRBV6-2 or TRBV6-3 to TRBJ1-5; perhaps TRBD1 as D (5 bases). Deletions cut 4 bases from V and 2 bases from J, with 21 bases between. The CDR3 runs 18 residues. Germline lookup yields CDR1 MNHEY and CDR2 SVGEGT. CDR3 protein: CASSFSRAGLSGNQPQHF. The CDR3 nucleotides read TGTGCCAGCAGTTTTTCTAGGGCAGGGCTGTCTGGCAATCAGCCCCAGCATTTT.

This chain connects TRBV18 to TRBJ2-1; D gene uncertain. The CDR3 runs to 15 residues. Per germline, CDR1 KGHSH and CDR2 LQKENI. Deletions cut 1 base from V and 0 bases from J, with 7 bases between. The CDR3 spells CASSPLVSSYNEQFF. CDR3 DNA sequence: TGTGCCAGCTCACCACTAGTTAGCTCCTACAATGAGCAGTTCTTC.

The rearrangement links TRBV5-6 to TRBJ1-2; D perhaps matches TRBD1 (5 bases). The germline CDR1 and CDR2 sequences are SGHDT and YYEEEE. The CDR3 loop spans 13 amino acids. V lost 6 bases, J lost 5 bases, and 14 bases lay in between. CDR3 sequence: CASNRKAFYGYTF. The DNA of the CDR3 is TGTGCCAGCAACAGGAAGGCATTTTATGGCTACACCTTC.

This chain joins TRBV2 and TRBJ1-1; perhaps TRBD1 as D (5 bases). V was trimmed by 8 bases and J by 7 bases, leaving 17 bases between them. The CDR3 covers 13 residues. Germline lookup yields CDR1 SNHLY and CDR2 FYNNEI. The CDR3 loop reads CASSGVIVGEAFF. The CDR3 DNA reads TGTGCCAGCTCGGGGGTGATAGTTGGTGAAGCTTTCTTT.

V is TRBV7-2 and J is TRBJ1-6; unclear D gene. The CDR3 sequence is 13 residues long. Trimming removed 8 bases from V and 7 bases from J, with 12 bases in between. Germline V lookup: CDR1 SGHTA, CDR2 FQGNSA. The CDR3 here is CASGRQSNSPLHF. CDR3 nucleotide sequence: TGTGCCAGCGGCAGGCAGTCAAATTCACCCCTCCACTTT.

This rearrangement joins TRBV5-5 to TRBJ1-5, with TRBD1 identical over 7 bases. The V and J ends lost 0 bases and 10 bases, in that order; junction bases with no gene match: 4. The CDR3 loop spans 13 amino acids. The V gene's germline CDR1 is SGHKS and CDR2 YYEKEE (reference sequence). Written as DNA, the CDR3 is TGTGCCAGCAGCTTGGGACAGGGTGGTCCCCAGCATTTT. Protein product: CASSLGQGGPQHF.